Sequencing of this T cell receptor (beta chain) was carried out in a study of T cell clones after liver transplantation. The overall study: Tolerant meant at least one year fully off immunosuppression without liver enzymes above twice normal.

As regards this clone: Its antigen is not known.

The germline gives CDR1 SGDLS, CDR2 YYNGEE. The CDR3 spans 12 residues. V lost 3 bases, J lost 3 bases, and 6 bases lay in between. Study results and limitations: Post-transplant, graft-donor-reactive CD4 TCRbeta sequences in blood dropped significantly in 5 of 8 subjects. Conclusions were preliminary, with small, heterogeneous patient groups.

Repertoires were generated with immunoSEQ multiplex PCR, while TCRdb's copy carries only in-frame clones and drops some. The data contain some 9,400 clones, almost 80% of them seen just once; the ten biggest clones take up 15% to 20%. Source: CD8+ T cells from blood, taken before liver transplant. The genes are TRBV9 and TRBJ1-2, with a tentative D call TRBD1 (5 bases). The clonotype originates from a human donor who received a liver transplant. DNA for the CDR3: TGTGCCAGCAGCGGAGGGGACTATGGCTACACCTTC. Its protein product is CASSGGDYGYTF.